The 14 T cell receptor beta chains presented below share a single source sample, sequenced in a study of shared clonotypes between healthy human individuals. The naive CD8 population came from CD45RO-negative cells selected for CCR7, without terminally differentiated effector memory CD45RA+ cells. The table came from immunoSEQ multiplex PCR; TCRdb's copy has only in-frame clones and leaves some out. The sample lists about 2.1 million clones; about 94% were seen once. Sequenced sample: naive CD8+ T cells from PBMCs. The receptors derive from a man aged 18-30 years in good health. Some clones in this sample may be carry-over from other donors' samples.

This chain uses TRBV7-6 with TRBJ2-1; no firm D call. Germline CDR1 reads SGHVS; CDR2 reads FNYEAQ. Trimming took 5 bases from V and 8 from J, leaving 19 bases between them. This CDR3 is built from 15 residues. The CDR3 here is CASSPGPRYVYEQFF. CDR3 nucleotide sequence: TGTGCCAGCAGCCCCGGACCGCGGTATGTCTATGAGCAGTTCTTC.

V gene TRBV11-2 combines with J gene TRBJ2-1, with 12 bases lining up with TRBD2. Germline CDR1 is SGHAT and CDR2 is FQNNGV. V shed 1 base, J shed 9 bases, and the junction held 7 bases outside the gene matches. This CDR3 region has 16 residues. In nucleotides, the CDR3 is TGTGCCAGCAGCTTAGGACTAGCGGGAGTGGCAGGTGAGCAGTTCTTC. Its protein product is CASSLGLAGVAGEQFF. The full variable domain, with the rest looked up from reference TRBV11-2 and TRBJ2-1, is EAGVAQSPRYKIIEKRQSVAFWCNPISGHATLYWYQQILGQGPKLLIQFQNNGVVDDSQLPKDRFSAERLKGVDSTLKIQPAKLEDSAVYLCASSLGLAGVAGEQFFGPGTRLTVL.

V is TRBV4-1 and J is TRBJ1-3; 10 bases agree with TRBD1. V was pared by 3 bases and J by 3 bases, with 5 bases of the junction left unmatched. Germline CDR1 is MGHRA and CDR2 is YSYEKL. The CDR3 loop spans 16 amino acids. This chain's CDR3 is CASSHSGQGHGNTIYF. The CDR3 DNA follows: TGCGCCAGCAGCCATTCGGGACAGGGGCATGGAAACACCATATATTTT.

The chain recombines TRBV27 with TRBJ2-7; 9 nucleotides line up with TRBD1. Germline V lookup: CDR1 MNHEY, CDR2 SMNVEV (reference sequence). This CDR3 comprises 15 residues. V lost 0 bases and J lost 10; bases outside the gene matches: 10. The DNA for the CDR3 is TGTGCCAGCAGTTTATCAGGGACAGGGACCCCTACCCAGTACTTC. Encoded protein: CASSLSGTGTPTQYF.

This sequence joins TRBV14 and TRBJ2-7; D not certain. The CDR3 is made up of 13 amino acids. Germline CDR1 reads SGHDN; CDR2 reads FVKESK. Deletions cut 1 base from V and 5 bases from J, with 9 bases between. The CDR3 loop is CASSQVPGHEQYF. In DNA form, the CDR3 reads TGTGCCAGCAGCCAAGTCCCAGGCCACGAGCAGTACTTC.

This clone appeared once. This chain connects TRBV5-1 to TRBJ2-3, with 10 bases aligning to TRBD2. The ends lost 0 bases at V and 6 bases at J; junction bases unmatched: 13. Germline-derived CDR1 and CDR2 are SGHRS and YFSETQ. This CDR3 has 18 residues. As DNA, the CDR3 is TGCGCCAGCAGCTTGGTGGCTAGCGGGAGAGTGGTTCGGGATACGCAGTATTTT. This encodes CASSLVASGRVVRDTQYF.

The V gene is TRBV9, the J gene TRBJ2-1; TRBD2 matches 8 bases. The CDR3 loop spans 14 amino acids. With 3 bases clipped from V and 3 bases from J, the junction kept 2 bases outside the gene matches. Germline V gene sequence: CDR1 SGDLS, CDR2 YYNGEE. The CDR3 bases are TGTGCCAGCAGCGGTGCGGGGGGCTACAATGAGCAGTTCTTC. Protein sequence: CASSGAGGYNEQFF. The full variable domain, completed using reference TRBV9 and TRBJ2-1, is DSGVTQTPKHLITATGQRVTLRCSPRSGDLSVYWYQQSLDQGLQFLIQYYNGEERAKGNILERFSAQQFPDLHSELNLSSLELGDSALYFCASSGAGGYNEQFFGPGTRLTVL.

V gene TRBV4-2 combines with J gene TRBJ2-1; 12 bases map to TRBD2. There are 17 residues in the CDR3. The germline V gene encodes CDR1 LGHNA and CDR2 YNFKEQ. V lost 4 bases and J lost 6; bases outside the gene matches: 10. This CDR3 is CASSPSTSGSSRNEQFF. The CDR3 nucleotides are TGTGCCAGCAGCCCCTCGACTAGCGGGAGTTCCCGCAATGAGCAGTTCTTC.

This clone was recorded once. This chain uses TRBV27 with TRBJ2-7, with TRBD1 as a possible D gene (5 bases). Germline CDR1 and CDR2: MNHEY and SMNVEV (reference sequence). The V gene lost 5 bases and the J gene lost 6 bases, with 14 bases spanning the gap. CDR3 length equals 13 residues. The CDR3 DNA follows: TGTGCCAGCAGTCCCGTAGGGGCGGCCGAGCAGTACTTC. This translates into CASSPVGAAEQYF.

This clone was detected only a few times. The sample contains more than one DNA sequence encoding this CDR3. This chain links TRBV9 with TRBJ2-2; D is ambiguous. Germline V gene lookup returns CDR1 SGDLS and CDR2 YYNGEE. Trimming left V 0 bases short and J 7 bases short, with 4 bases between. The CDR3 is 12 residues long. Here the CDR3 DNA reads TGTGCCAGCAGCGTAGGAGGCGGGGAGCTGTTTTTT. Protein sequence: CASSVGGGELFF.

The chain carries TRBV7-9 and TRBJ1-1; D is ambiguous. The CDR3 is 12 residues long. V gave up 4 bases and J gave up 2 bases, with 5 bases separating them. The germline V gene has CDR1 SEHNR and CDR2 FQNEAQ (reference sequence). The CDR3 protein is CASSWANTEAFF. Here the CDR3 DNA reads TGTGCCAGCAGCTGGGCTAACACTGAAGCTTTCTTT. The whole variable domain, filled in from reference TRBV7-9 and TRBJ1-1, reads DTGVSQNPRHKITKRGQNVTFRCDPISEHNRLYWYRQTLGQGPEFLTYFQNEAQLEKSRLLSDRFSAERPKGSFSTLEIQRTEQGDSAMYLCASSWANTEAFFGQGTRLTVV.

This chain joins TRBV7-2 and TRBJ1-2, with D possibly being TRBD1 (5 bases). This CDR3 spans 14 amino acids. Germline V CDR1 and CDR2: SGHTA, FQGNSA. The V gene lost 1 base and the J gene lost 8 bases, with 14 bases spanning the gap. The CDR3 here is CASSLDPRRDGYTF. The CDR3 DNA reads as TGTGCCAGCAGCTTAGATCCCCGCAGGGACGGCTACACCTTC.

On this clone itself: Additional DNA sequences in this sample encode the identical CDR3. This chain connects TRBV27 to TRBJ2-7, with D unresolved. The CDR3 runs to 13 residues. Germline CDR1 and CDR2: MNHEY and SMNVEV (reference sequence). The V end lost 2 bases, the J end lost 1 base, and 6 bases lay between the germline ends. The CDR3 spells CASSLRTSYEQYF. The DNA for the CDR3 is TGTGCCAGCAGTTTAAGGACGTCCTACGAGCAGTACTTC.

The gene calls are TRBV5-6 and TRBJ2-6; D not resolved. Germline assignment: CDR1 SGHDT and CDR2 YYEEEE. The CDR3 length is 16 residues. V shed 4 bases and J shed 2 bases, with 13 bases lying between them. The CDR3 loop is CASSHTPGPGANVLTF. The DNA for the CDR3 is TGTGCCAGCAGCCATACCCCAGGACCTGGGGCCAACGTCCTGACTTTC. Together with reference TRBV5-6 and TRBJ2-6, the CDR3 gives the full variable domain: DAGVTQSPTHLIKTRGQQVTLRCSPKSGHDTVSWYQQALGQGPQFIFQYYEEEERQRGNFPDRFSGHQFPNYSSELNVNALLLGDSALYLCASSHTPGPGANVLTFGAGSRLTVL.